The present TCR beta chain was sequenced within a study of T cell repertoires in cytomegalovirus infection. Across the whole study: The study used recently identified HLA-C-restricted and well-studied HLA-B-restricted CMV epitopes. Both CMV infection and a matching HLA type were indicated by public TCR beta signatures.

Regarding this clonotype: No antigen is known for it.

TCRdb reprocessed the reads with MiXCR, giving one entry per CDR3 protein. The data show around 300,000 distinct CDR3 sequences, roughly a fifth seen once. Notes on the study in general: CMV carriers having the relevant HLA were flagged by cumulative public TCR beta family frequency. HLA-C-restricted CMV-specific TCR beta clonotypes were dominant in the ex vivo response.

The CDR3 totals 17 residues. The V end was cut by 1 base, the J end by 5 bases, with 20 bases between. The germline V gene encodes CDR1 SGHAT and CDR2 FQNNGV. The source is a human donor in good health (CMV status not recorded). Some clones in this sample may be carry-over from other donors' samples. The rearrangement links TRBV11-2 to TRBJ1-1, with a possible D match to TRBD1 (5 bases). The material was cultured PBMCs, obtained from culture after CMV antigen stimulation. The CDR3 nucleotides are TGTGCCAGCAGCTTAGGAGCTCGGACACTCCCGGAGACTGAAGCTTTCTTT. This encodes CASSLGARTLPETEAFF.